The rows below give T cell receptor beta chains drawn from one sample of a study of blood T cells in healthy people across ages. A single record per CDR3 protein comes from TCRdb applying MiXCR to the 5' RACE reads. Here the sample spans about 1.8 million distinct CDR3 sequences, roughly 52% being singletons. The specimen was blood. These receptors all come from a middle-aged woman in good health. Each CDR3 is given with its conserved first and last residue.

J,V,CDR3
TRBJ1-2,TRBV25-1,CASSGTQGYTF
NA,TRBV4-3,CANSQAGGVWETQYF
TRBJ2-7,TRBV2,CASSDRQNYEQYF
TRBJ2-3,TRBV20-1,CSARGRGGPDTQYF
TRBJ2-1,TRBV7-2,CASSLAGAEQFF
NA,TRBV7-2,CASSPGTGGYSYEQYF
TRBJ1-1,TRBV19,CASSMRHTEAFF
TRBJ2-7,TRBV15,CATSADLSSYEQYF
TRBJ2-5,TRBV24-1,CATSDFTADKETQYF
TRBJ2-7,TRBV10-3,CAISDNQQGNEQYF
TRBJ1-1,TRBV28,CATSVPGGTEAFF
TRBJ1-6,TRBV7-2,CASSFAGSNSPLHF
TRBJ2-7,TRBV4-1,CASSQVHDGPYEQYF
TRBJ2-3,TRBV21-1,CASSKAAQPSTDTQYF
TRBJ1-5,TRBV7-2,CASSPLPNRPQHF
NA,TRBV7-9,CASSAAQGSEQYF
TRBJ1-5,TRBV4-3,CASPRRDRPSNQPQHF
TRBJ2-3,TRBV12-3/TRBV12-4,CASASEGVSTDTQYF
TRBJ1-1,TRBV20-1,CSARVFGQAFGTEAFF
TRBJ2-3,TRBV5-1,CASSPPFVGQTDTQYF
TRBJ1-1,TRBV4-2,CASSQAGTGGAEAFF
TRBJ1-1,TRBV29-1,CSVEIPETGNTEAFF
TRBJ1-2,TRBV27,CASSYSDREYGYTF
TRBJ2-5,TRBV21-1,CASSKWVSQGEEETQYF
TRBJ2-7,TRBV7-3,CASSSPGTSGSEQYF
TRBJ2-2,TRBV7-2,CASSLRDRPANTGELFF
TRBJ2-5,TRBV4-3,CASSPKRGREETQYF
NA,TRBV4-1,CASSPTQGQGWNEQYF
TRBJ2-7,TRBV12-3/TRBV12-4,CASSLSTSTEQYF
TRBJ2-3,TRBV7-2,CASSLTASYTDTQYF
TRBJ2-1,TRBV19,CASSTLAGGPFYNEQFF
TRBJ2-7,TRBV28,CASSLRWGLGEQYF
NA,TRBV4-3,CASSQVAGEGYEQYF
TRBJ2-7,TRBV7-2,CASSAPGQANSYEQYF
TRBJ2-5,TRBV6-6,CASRTGKQETQYF
TRBJ2-1,TRBV6-6,CASTTLGGHEQFF
TRBJ2-6,TRBV6-4,CASKESLGGANVLTF
TRBJ2-3,TRBV3-1,CASSPGLAGSTVTDTQYF
TRBJ2-3,TRBV28,CASNFRDRGLTDTQYF
TRBJ1-2,TRBV29-1,CSVEEIGPGDNYGYTF
TRBJ1-6,TRBV7-9,CASSFFGVYSPLHF
NA,TRBV20-1,CSALVPGQTYEQYF
TRBJ2-1,TRBV2,CASTTDNEQFF
TRBJ2-3,TRBV5-4,CASSPLTGATDTQYF
TRBJ1-4,TRBV4-2,CASSQEARVGTNEKLFF
TRBJ2-7,TRBV7-2,CASGQGPTYEQYF
TRBJ2-5,TRBV20-1,CSASLSGGPSPQETQYF
TRBJ2-7,TRBV5-1,CASSLSPSGPTYEQYF
TRBJ2-1,TRBV15,CATSPRRGGEQFF
NA,TRBV5-1,CASSLARLASDEQYF
TRBJ1-2,TRBV4-2,CASSQDRGTTYGYTF